This TCR beta chain was obtained from a study of OX40 agonist ivuxolimab in advanced cancers. Study as a whole: A history of anti-PD-1, anti-PD-L1 or anti-CTLA-4 therapy was acceptable, and 40% had some.

Using immunoSEQ multiplex PCR, the repertoire was profiled, and TCRdb retains in-frame clones only, with some absent. The repertoire holds 60,000 to 80,000 clones, with over 70% as singletons. The CDR3 contains 14 residues. CDR1 is SGDLS, CDR2 YYNGEE, per germline. V was pared by 0 bases and J by 2 bases, with 7 bases between. The table lists this clone with many counts. The sequence was obtained from an adult with an advanced solid tumor such as melanoma, head and neck, liver or kidney cancer. This sample comprised CD4+ or CD8+ T cells sorted from blood, obtained in a trial of the OX40 agonist ivuxolimab. This chain connects TRBV9 to TRBJ2-3; possible D gene TRBD1, 5 bases. CDR3 bases: TGTGCCAGCAGCGTAGACAGGATCACAGATACGCAGTATTTT. As protein: CASSVDRITDTQYF.